These 9 T cell receptor beta chains came from one sample sequenced in a study of blood T cell repertoires in COVID-19. Only in-frame clones appear in the TCRdb table, and some are missing; sequencing was by immunoSEQ multiplex PCR. The repertoire holds some 80,000 clones, about nine tenths seen once, with just over 2.5% in the top ten. Sequences were obtained from peripheral blood. These TCRs come from a human donor in a cohort sampled during active COVID-19.

The chain combines TRBV18 with TRBJ1-1; D remains unclear. The CDR3 is 14 residues long. Trimming removed 1 base at V and 2 bases at J, with 8 bases between. Germline loops: CDR1 KGHSH, CDR2 LQKENI. The DNA of the CDR3 is TGTGCCAGCTCACCACGCGAGGGAAACACTGAAGCTTTCTTT. Protein sequence: CASSPREGNTEAFF.

The chain joins TRBV13 to TRBJ1-4, with 9 bases that match TRBD1. There are 15 residues in the CDR3. The ends lost 4 bases at V and 5 bases at J; junction bases unmatched: 5. CDR1 and CDR2 (germline): PRHDT, FYEKMQ (reference sequence). CDR3 DNA sequence: TGTGCCAGCAGCTACGGGACAGGGCCAAATGAAAAACTGTTTTTT. It is translated as CASSYGTGPNEKLFF.

The chain joins TRBV12-3 or TRBV12-4 to TRBJ2-5; possible D gene TRBD1, 6 bases. V lost 6 bases and J lost 8, with 16 bases in between. The CDR3 runs 13 residues. The CDR3 DNA follows: TGTGCCAGCAGGACCATCAGGGGAATAACCCAGTACTTC. Amino acids: CASRTIRGITQYF.

V and J are TRBV5-4 and TRBJ2-1, with 11 nucleotides matching TRBD2. V lost 4 bases and J lost 5; bases outside the gene matches: 5. This CDR3 region has 15 residues. Germline V gene data show CDR1 as SGHNT and CDR2 as YYREEE (reference sequence). As DNA, the CDR3 is TGTGCCAGCAGCCCGGGGACTAGCGGAAACAATGAGCAGTTCTTC. This sequence encodes CASSPGTSGNNEQFF.

The V and J genes are TRBV18 and TRBJ1-1; 10 bases are shared with TRBD1. The CDR3 is 17 amino acids. Trimming took 1 base from V and 1 from J; bases not matched to a gene: 6. Germline lookup yields CDR1 KGHSH and CDR2 LQKENI. CDR3 bases: TGTGCCAGCTCACCACGACAGGGGGCAGGAACGAACACTGAAGCTTTCTTT. Its protein is CASSPRQGAGTNTEAFF. The full variable domain, rest sourced from reference TRBV18 and TRBJ1-1, is NAGVMQNPRHLVRRRGQEARLRCSPMKGHSHVYWYRQLPEEGLKFMVYLQKENIIDESGMPKERFSAEFPKEGPSILRIQQVVRGDSAAYFCASSPRQGAGTNTEAFFGQGTRLTVV.

This sequence joins TRBV6-6 and TRBJ2-7; the D is unclear. This CDR3 is 12 amino acids long. Germline CDR1 and CDR2: MNHNY and SVGAGI (reference sequence). CDR3: CAHGSSSYEQYF. The DNA of the CDR3 is TGTGCTCACGGTTCTAGCTCCTACGAGCAGTACTTC.

This clone was picked up one time. The V call is TRBV28, the J call TRBJ2-6; 15 bases map to TRBD2. The ends lost 4 bases at V and 2 bases at J; junction bases unmatched: 18. Germline CDR1 and CDR2: MDHEN and SYDVKM. The CDR3 has 23 residues. CDR3 loop: CASSWPLGGRTSGRVTGANVLTF. In nucleotides, the CDR3 is TGTGCCAGCAGTTGGCCCTTAGGGGGGAGGACTAGCGGGAGGGTAACTGGGGCCAACGTCCTGACTTTC. The variable domain in full, with the rest retrieved from reference TRBV28 and TRBJ2-6, is DVKVTQSSRYLVKRTGEKVFLECVQDMDHENMFWYRQDPGLGLRLIYFSYDVKMKEKGDIPEGYSVSREKKERFSLILESASTNQTSMYLCASSWPLGGRTSGRVTGANVLTFGAGSRLTVL.

J is TRBJ1-1 and V is TRBV5-5; the D gene is possibly TRBD1 (5 bases). The CDR3 is 17 residues long. V was shortened by 1 base and J by 0 bases, with 16 bases between the two germline ends. Germline V CDR1 and CDR2: SGHKS, YYEKEE (reference sequence). CDR3 sequence reads: CASSLTARAHMNTEAFF. The CDR3 bases are TGTGCCAGCAGCTTGACCGCCAGGGCGCATATGAACACTGAAGCTTTCTTT. The variable domain in full, completed from reference TRBV5-5 and TRBJ1-1, reads DAGVTQSPTHLIKTRGQQVTLRCSPISGHKSVSWYQQVLGQGPQFIFQYYEKEERGRGNFPDRFSARQFPNYSSELNVNALLLGDSALYLCASSLTARAHMNTEAFFGQGTRLTVV.

The chain has TRBV25-1 and TRBJ2-7; 10 nucleotides match TRBD2. This CDR3 contains 15 residues. V was clipped by 9 bases and J by 0 bases; unmatched bases: 8. Germline CDR1 and CDR2: MGHDK and SYGVNS. CDR3 nucleotides: TGTGCCAGTACCATACCTAGCGGGAGCTCCTACGAGCAGTACTTC. This translates into CASTIPSGSSYEQYF.